This TCR beta chain derives from a study of STAT5B mutations in CD4+ large granular lymphocyte leukemia (dated by TCRdb to between 2021 and 2022). For context, the study as a whole: Among healthy controls, the CDR3 'QG' motif was associated with a particular HLA allele. TCRbeta repertoires of CD4+ T-cell large granular lymphocyte leukemia patients were compared with those of healthy blood donors. Flow cytometry on FACSCanto II or FACSVerse showed that the purified fractions were more than 95% pure among lymphocytes.

The healthy control group was made up of 37 blood donors, and the Finnish Red Cross blood service supplied their buffy coats. All TCR-sequenced material derived from peripheral blood: patient blood samples and healthy donor buffy coats. Ficoll-Hypaque gradient centrifugation was used to isolate peripheral blood mononuclear cells. CD4+ cells were purified magnetically from the buffy coats of healthy controls. The Gentra Puregene Cell and Tissue kit was used to extract genomic DNA, and a Qubit 2.0 fluorometer was used to measure the amount of genomic DNA. TCRbeta rearrangements were sequenced from genomic DNA using the immunoSEQ assay at survey resolution. Processing in the source paper ran as follows. In the TCR sequencing data, the lowest productive clonotype frequency that could be detected was 2.59 x 10-5. Analyses included only productive TCRbeta rearrangements, meaning complete and in-frame sequences. Sample clonality was computed as Simpson clonality in the immunoSEQ Analyzer version 3.0. Clones were grouped by frequency into very rare, small, medium, large (1-20%) or hyperexpanded (>20%) categories. Generation probabilities were estimated with OLGA 1.2.3, V-gene circos plots were made with VDJtools, specificities were looked up in VDJdb, and CDR3 motifs were identified with GLIPH. What TCRdb holds here is the immuneACCESS table cut down to in-frame rearrangements. Part of the clones is not present; checked against another copy, under half of the missing clones reflect an unresolved V gene, and the others are unexplained. For V, J and clone size, that table is used; D and trimming come from the DNA. The sample table lists 28,000 or so clones, approximately 80% of them with a count of one. More than 1% of the sample is in the top ten clones.

The paper's findings and limits, for the study overall: CD4-sorted patient repertoires appeared more clonal than healthy CD4+ repertoires, and this difference persisted after removing the putative leukemic clones. The data were not HLA-matched, and the relatively small sample size could explain the higher clonality seen in CD4+ compared with CD8+ T-LGLL. Main leukemic clonotypes were private to each patient, although 20% to 30% appeared at low frequency in other patients' non-leukemic repertoires.

With respect to this clone: Its cognate antigen has yet to be identified. Nothing much larger sits one base from this clone, and base qualities are not available.

The origin of this receptor is a human donor in good health. Sequenced input: CD4+ T cells from blood buffy coats.

The nucleotide sequence reads as follows: TGCAGCGTTGAGCGACTAGCGGGAGGCTTCGGAGAGACCCAGTACTTC. Its translation is CSVERLAGGFGETQYF. Here the chain combines TRBV29-1 and TRBJ2-5, with 13 bases in between that match TRBD2. Trimmed from V: 3 bases; trimmed from J: 4 bases; junction bases lacking a gene match: 8. The CDR3 spans 16 residues, from the cysteine through the phenylalanine. Kept here is only the CDR3 DNA, which spans 48 bases and is read in frame from base 1. CDR1 SQVTM and CDR2 ANQGSEA were looked up in the germline V gene.